Listed here are 11 T cell receptor beta chains from one sample, sequenced in a study of long-term antiretroviral therapy in people with HIV. The immunoSEQ assay was v3.0, run at survey level. Repertoires were generated with immunoSEQ multiplex PCR, while TCRdb's copy carries only in-frame clones and drops some. Of some 30,000 clones in the sample, approximately 90% were seen once. The sequences come from unsorted PBMCs, collected 1.1 years after starting antiretroviral therapy. Every receptor here comes from a man aged 18-30 years with HIV.

V usage is TRBV27 and J usage is TRBJ1-2; TRBD1 might be the D (5 bases). The V gene lost 4 bases and the J gene lost 4 bases, with 19 bases spanning the gap. Germline CDR1 reads MNHEY; CDR2 reads SMNVEV (reference sequence). The CDR3 loop spans 16 amino acids. The CDR3 region has the DNA TGTGCCAGCAGTTCCGACGCCTGGGGCCCCTCCTATGGCTACACCTTC. Translated: CASSSDAWGPSYGYTF.

The rearrangement joins TRBV29-1 to TRBJ2-1; D is ambiguous. Germline assignment: CDR1 SQVTM and CDR2 ANQGSEA. Trimming took off 4 bases at V and 3 bases at J, with 10 bases between the two ends. The CDR3 has 13 residues. CDR3 nucleotides: TGCAGCGTTGGGTACTCTGTCTACAATGAGCAGTTCTTC. Translating gives CSVGYSVYNEQFF.

The CDR3 sequence is CASSEGTPGTEAFF. The CDR3 bases are TGCGCCAGCAGTGAGGGGACCCCCGGCACTGAAGCTTTCTTT. The chain has TRBV10-1 and TRBJ1-1, with D possibly being TRBD1 (5 bases). Trimming cost V 2 bases and J 4 bases, with 11 bases left between them. The CDR3 has 14 amino acids. The germline CDR1 and CDR2 sequences are WNHNN and SYGVQD (reference sequence).

This chain uses TRBV18 with TRBJ2-1, with no clear D. V was clipped by 2 bases and J by 1 base, with 15 bases between them. The CDR3 runs 17 residues. The germline CDR1 and CDR2 sequences are KGHSH and LQKENI. For the CDR3, the DNA is TGTGCCAGCTCACCATTCCTATCCGCAGGTTCCTACAATGAGCAGTTCTTC. It translates to CASSPFLSAGSYNEQFF.

The chain combines TRBV2 with TRBJ2-2; 8 bases are shared with TRBD1. Germline loops: CDR1 SNHLY, CDR2 FYNNEI. The trim removed 10 bases at V and 7 bases at J, leaving 14 bases unmatched. The CDR3 contains 15 residues. CDR3 bases: TGTGCCATCCTAACCGTGACAGGGGTGGACGGGGAGCTGTTTTTT. Residues: CAILTVTGVDGELFF.

J is TRBJ1-3 and V is TRBV2, with 7 bases matching TRBD1. J lost 0 bases, V lost 5 bases, and 10 bases had no gene match. Germline lookup yields CDR1 SNHLY and CDR2 FYNNEI. The CDR3 loop spans 17 amino acids. CDR3 sequence reads: CASSPGSGQNSGNTIYF. CDR3 DNA sequence: TGTGCCAGCAGTCCCGGTTCGGGACAGAACTCTGGAAACACCATATATTTT.

The rearrangement joins TRBV27 to TRBJ1-2, with D unresolved. V dropped 4 bases and J dropped 1 base, with 7 bases sitting between them. The CDR3 has 13 amino acids. Germline V gives CDR1 MNHEY, CDR2 SMNVEV (reference sequence). This chain's CDR3 is CASSYTNNYGYTF. CDR3 nucleotides: TGTGCCAGCAGTTACACCAATAACTATGGCTACACCTTC.

This clone turned up a few times. The chain has TRBV6-1 and TRBJ1-5; no clear D gene. This CDR3 has 14 residues. Germline V gives CDR1 MNHNS, CDR2 SASEGT. Trimming left V 1 base short and J 3 bases short, with 7 bases between. CDR3 DNA: TGTGCCAGCAGTGAAGGACTGGTCAATCAGCCCCAGCATTTT. It is translated as CASSEGLVNQPQHF.

The rearrangement links TRBV11-2 to TRBJ2-3, with 9 positions matching TRBD2. Germline V lookup: CDR1 SGHAT, CDR2 FQNNGV. Trimming removed 1 base from V and 3 bases from J; junction bases left unmatched: 5. CDR3 length equals 16 residues. CDR3 coding DNA: TGTGCCAGCAGCTTAGCCAGCGGGGGGCCAACAGATACGCAGTATTTT. Translated: CASSLASGGPTDTQYF.

The gene calls are TRBV11-2 and TRBJ2-1; 8 bases map to TRBD1. Germline V gene lookup returns CDR1 SGHAT and CDR2 FQNNGV. The CDR3 spans 12 residues. J gave up 8 bases and V 5 bases, and 2 bases lay outside the gene matches. For the CDR3, the DNA is TGTGCCAGCAGCGTACAGGGGGATGAGCAGTTCTTC. Protein product: CASSVQGDEQFF.

The chain links TRBV19 to TRBJ2-2, with D unclear. This CDR3 is 14 amino acids long. The V and J ends lost 9 bases and 8 bases respectively, with 19 bases between them. Germline-derived CDR1 and CDR2 are LNHDA and SQIVND (reference sequence). This CDR3 reads CASTIYPLGGELFF. CDR3 DNA: TGTGCCAGCACCATATATCCCCTGGGGGGGGAGCTGTTTTTT.